Below are 20 T cell receptor beta chains sequenced from a single sample in a study of OX40 agonist ivuxolimab in advanced cancers. Profiling relied on immunoSEQ multiplex PCR, and the TCRdb table lists in-frame clones only, not all of them. The repertoire consists of about 69,000 clones, with approximately 93% occurring once and the leading ten covering 0.25% to 0.3%. The specimen comprised CD4+ or CD8+ T cells sorted from blood, sampled in a trial of the OX40 agonist ivuxolimab. The receptors were gathered from an adult with an advanced solid tumor such as melanoma, head and neck, liver or kidney cancer.

The chain couples TRBV7-2 to TRBJ1-1; TRBD1 aligns across 7 bases. The V and J ends lost 6 bases and 1 base, in that order; junction bases with no gene match: 11. Germline values: CDR1 SGHTA, CDR2 FQGNSA. This CDR3 is built from 16 residues. The CDR3 region is CASRRAPGQSNTEAFF. As DNA, the CDR3 is TGTGCCAGCAGGCGCGCTCCGGGACAGTCGAACACTGAAGCTTTCTTT.

This chain connects TRBV28 to TRBJ1-5; TRBD1 might be the D (5 bases). V was pared by 2 bases and J by 2 bases, with 10 bases between. The CDR3 extends over 15 amino acids. The germline V gene has CDR1 MDHEN and CDR2 SYDVKM. Here the CDR3 DNA reads TGTGCCAGCAGTTTAGGGGGGAAGGGCAATCAGCCCCAGCATTTT. Its protein product is CASSLGGKGNQPQHF.

The chain joins TRBV7-5 to TRBJ2-7; the table's D call, TRBD1, has no DNA check behind it. TRBV7-5 is tagged as a pseudogene. The CDR3 has 13 residues. The CDR3 DNA follows: TGTGCCAGAAGCGAAGGGACAGTCCACGAGCAGTACTTC. Protein: CARSEGTVHEQYF.

V gene TRBV18 combines with J gene TRBJ1-1, with 8 positions matching TRBD1. V gave up 1 base and J gave up 1 base; unmatched junction bases: 5. From germline, CDR1 is KGHSH and CDR2 LQKENI. The CDR3 has 16 amino acids. The CDR3 protein is CASSPRSGGWNTEAFF. Written as DNA, the CDR3 is TGTGCCAGCTCACCACGTTCAGGGGGCTGGAACACTGAAGCTTTCTTT.

This chain connects TRBV7-3 to TRBJ1-1, with 9 bases matching TRBD1. This CDR3 has 18 residues. V shed 2 bases, J shed 0 bases, and the junction held 10 bases outside the gene matches. Germline V gene sequence: CDR1 SGHTA, CDR2 FQGTGA. The chain's CDR3 is CASSLRAGTGQLNTEAFF. The CDR3 bases are TGTGCCAGCAGCTTACGTGCCGGGACAGGGCAATTGAACACTGAAGCTTTCTTT.

The V call is TRBV6-5, the J call TRBJ2-6; weak D call: TRBD1 (5 bases). The length of the CDR3 is 16 residues. Germline V lookup: CDR1 MNHEY, CDR2 SVGAGI. V was clipped by 0 bases and J by 1 base, with 7 bases between them. The CDR3 reads CASSYSRVSGANVLTF. CDR3 nucleotides: TGTGCCAGCAGTTACTCCAGGGTTTCTGGGGCCAACGTCCTGACTTTC.

The rearrangement uses TRBV9 and TRBJ2-2, with 12 bases fitting TRBD1. Germline V gene lookup returns CDR1 SGDLS and CDR2 YYNGEE. CDR3 size: 18 residues. Unmatched junction bases numbered 5, after V lost 0 bases and J lost 2 bases. In DNA form, the CDR3 reads TGTGCCAGCAGCGTAGTCCCAGGGACAGGGGGCAACACCGGGGAGCTGTTTTTT. This sequence encodes CASSVVPGTGGNTGELFF. Looking up the rest from reference TRBV9 and TRBJ2-2 gives the full variable domain: DSGVTQTPKHLITATGQRVTLRCSPRSGDLSVYWYQQSLDQGLQFLIQYYNGEERAKGNILERFSAQQFPDLHSELNLSSLELGDSALYFCASSVVPGTGGNTGELFFGEGSRLTVL.

V is TRBV20-1 and J is TRBJ2-4, with D perhaps matching TRBD2 (6 bases). CDR3 length: 11 residues. The V end was cut by 3 bases, the J end by 14 bases, with 14 bases between. Germline-derived CDR1 and CDR2 are DFQATT and SNEGSKA (reference sequence). The CDR3 is CSASGGSTEYF. CDR3 nucleotide sequence: TGCAGTGCTAGTGGAGGGTCAACGGAGTACTTC.

V usage is TRBV6-6 and J usage is TRBJ2-7, with D possibly being TRBD1 or TRBD2 (5 bases each). Germline V gene lookup returns CDR1 MNHNY and CDR2 SVGAGI (reference sequence). The ends were cut back, 6 bases at V and 6 bases at J, with 15 bases in the middle. The CDR3 is 13 residues long. The DNA of the CDR3 is TGTGCCAGCAGCCCCCAGGGACCCTCCGAGCAGTACTTC. Translated: CASSPQGPSEQYF.

The chain uses TRBV5-1 and TRBJ1-2; possibly TRBD1 for D (5 bases). The V gene lost 0 bases and the J gene lost 7 bases, with 10 bases spanning the gap. Looked up from germline, CDR1 is SGHRS and CDR2 is YFSETQ. The length of the CDR3 is 13 residues. The CDR3: CASSLVSGAGYTF. The CDR3 DNA sequence: TGCGCCAGCAGCTTGGTATCCGGGGCTGGCTACACCTTC. The complete variable domain, with remaining parts taken from reference TRBV5-1 and TRBJ1-2, reads KAGVTQTPRYLIKTRGQQVTLSCSPISGHRSVSWYQQTPGQGLQFLFEYFSETQRNKGNFPGRFSGRQFSNSRSEMNVSTLELGDSALYLCASSLVSGAGYTFGSGTRLTVV.

The chain has TRBV7-8 and TRBJ1-1, with a tentative D call TRBD1 (6 bases). The CDR3 covers 15 residues. Trimming shortened V by 5 bases and J by 1 base, and 14 bases separated the two germline ends. CDR1 SGHVS and CDR2 FQNEAQ come from the germline V gene. CDR3: CASSLYRDRNTEAFF. The CDR3 region has the DNA TGTGCCAGCAGCCTGTACAGGGATCGGAACACTGAAGCTTTCTTT. Filled out from reference TRBV7-8 and TRBJ1-1, the complete variable domain reads GAGVSQSPRYKVAKRGQDVALRCDPISGHVSLFWYQQALGQGPEFLTYFQNEAQLDKSGLPSDRFFAERPEGSVSTLKIQRTQQEDSAVYLCASSLYRDRNTEAFFGQGTRLTVV.

The rearrangement uses TRBV7-9 and TRBJ1-4; D unresolved. CDR1 is SEHNR, CDR2 FQNEAQ, per germline (reference sequence). Trimming cost V 2 bases and J 6 bases, with 13 bases left between them. The length of the CDR3 is 15 residues. CDR3: CASSLFGPRDEKLFF. The CDR3 DNA sequence: TGTGCCAGCAGCTTATTCGGTCCAAGGGATGAAAAACTGTTTTTT.

V usage is TRBV19 and J usage is TRBJ1-5; D unresolved. The V end was cut by 4 bases, the J end by 0 bases, with 10 bases between. The V gene's germline CDR1 is LNHDA and CDR2 SQIVND (reference sequence). The CDR3 runs 15 residues. Here the CDR3 DNA reads TGTGCCAGTAGTACCACAGTAAATAGCAATCAGCCCCAGCATTTT. It yields the protein CASSTTVNSNQPQHF. Filled out from reference TRBV19 and TRBJ1-5, the complete variable domain reads DGGITQSPKYLFRKEGQNVTLSCEQNLNHDAMYWYRQDPGQGLRLIYYSQIVNDFQKGDIAEGYSVSREKKESFPLTVTSAQKNPTAFYLCASSTTVNSNQPQHFGDGTRLSIL.

The genes are TRBV6-6 and TRBJ1-2; TRBD1 agrees at 9 bases. CDR3 length equals 16 residues. Per the germline V gene, CDR1 is MNHNY and CDR2 is SVGAGI (reference sequence). V lost 0 bases and J lost 5; bases outside the gene matches: 7. CDR3: CASSYSAGQGKYGYTF. CDR3 DNA sequence: TGTGCCAGCAGTTACTCAGCGGGACAGGGCAAATATGGCTACACCTTC.

The chain carries TRBV5-1 and TRBJ2-1, with 7 bases identical to TRBD2. Germline lookup yields CDR1 SGHRS and CDR2 YFSETQ. The CDR3 extends over 15 amino acids. V shed 0 bases and J 7 bases; nucleotides not matched to a gene: 7. CDR3 coding DNA: TGCGCCAGCAGCTTGGGCGGACTAGTCCGTAATGAGCAGTTCTTC. Protein: CASSLGGLVRNEQFF.

The chain is built from TRBV29-1 and TRBJ2-7; no clear D. The length of the CDR3 is 14 residues. Deletions cut 1 base from V and 0 bases from J, with 10 bases between. Germline CDR1 is SQVTM and CDR2 is ANQGSEA. For the CDR3, the DNA is TGCAGCGTTGAAGTCCGGACGGGCTCCTACGAGCAGTACTTC. Translation: CSVEVRTGSYEQYF.

CDR3 DNA: TGTGCCAGCAGTGAAGGGGCTAGCGGGAGTTTGTACTCCTACGAGCAGTACTTC. Amino acid sequence: CASSEGASGSLYSYEQYF. The rearrangement joins TRBV6-1 to TRBJ2-7; the match to TRBD2 covers 10 bases. The CDR3 is 18 amino acids. Trimming took 1 base from V and 0 from J; bases not matched to a gene: 9. Germline V CDR1 and CDR2: MNHNS, SASEGT.

This chain connects TRBV7-8 to TRBJ2-7; 7 nucleotides line up with TRBD1. With 0 bases clipped from V and 3 bases from J, the junction kept 2 bases outside the gene matches. Germline V gives CDR1 SGHVS, CDR2 FQNEAQ. CDR3 length equals 14 residues. The CDR3 nucleotides are TGTGCCAGCAGCTTAGCGAGACAGGGCTACGAGCAGTACTTC. Protein: CASSLARQGYEQYF.

This chain connects TRBV7-2 to TRBJ2-7, with D possibly being TRBD1 (7 bases). Trimming took 6 bases from V and 6 from J, leaving 24 bases between them. CDR3 length: 16 amino acids. Germline V gene sequence: CDR1 SGHTA, CDR2 FQGNSA. CDR3 residues: CASRPRGTGVLGEQYF. In DNA, the CDR3 is TGTGCCAGCAGACCCAGGGGGACTGGGGTATTAGGCGAGCAGTACTTC.

The gene calls are TRBV7-9 and TRBJ1-5; D remains ambiguous. This CDR3 is 15 amino acids long. V lost 5 bases to trimming and J lost 3 bases, with 14 bases between them. Per germline, CDR1 SEHNR and CDR2 FQNEAQ (reference sequence). Here the CDR3 DNA reads TGTGCCAGCAGCCACTCCTTCAGTAACAATCAGCCCCAGCATTTT. Protein sequence: CASSHSFSNNQPQHF.